This T cell receptor (beta chain) was profiled in a study of blood T cell repertoires in COVID-19 (dated by TCRdb to the early 2020s). In terms of the full investigation: Collaborator samples came from the United States, Italy and Spain and covered acute and convalescent phases of COVID-19. The samples were drawn from the first 160 participants of the ongoing ImmuneRACE study and from 950 to 1,500 subjects provided by 6 global collaborators. The prospective study material was composed of cDNA or gDNA derived from T cells, B-cell-depleted T cells, or PBMCs. Where HLA class I and class II types were available, the types were taken from metadata supplied by the sample provider, not from assay-based typing. Deeply sampled blood TCRbeta repertoires from subjects exposed to, actively infected with, or recovered from COVID-19 were included in the dataset. A freely available public database, intended as a resource for researchers studying the immune response to SARS-CoV-2, is where the repertoires were released. The sample metadata nearly always contained a de-identified subject ID, COVID-19 status, age in years and sex.

A note on this clone: Its cognate antigen has yet to be identified. Nothing much larger sits one base from this clone, and base qualities are not available.

Summary of the overall study and its limitations: How much clinical and demographic metadata was included differed by source and by participant, and the metadata was provided uncurated.

In the prospective study, participants were roughly 18 to 100 years old, resided in about two dozen geographic areas of the United States, and were enrolled through a virtual design. To assign participants to cohorts, the prospective study relied on clinical history that participants themselves reported in a screening survey and a study questionnaire. For ImmuneRACE Cohort 3, a participant was defined as recovered based on two consecutive negative NP/OP PCR tests, clearance by a healthcare professional, or resolution of symptoms. In the prospective study, mobile phlebotomists collected whole blood, serum and a nasopharyngeal or oropharyngeal swab from each participant. Prospective study participants could optionally give additional blood draws and questionnaires over a roughly 2-month period. Before DNA extraction, prospective study blood samples were shipped either frozen or at room temperature.

V is pared back by 0 bases and J by 2 bases, with 8 bases lying between the germline termini. The germline V gene sets CDR1 to SGDLS and CDR2 to YYNGEE. The CDR3 goes from the cysteine to the phenylalanine over 14 residues. The sequence is cut down to CDR3 DNA, 42 bases in frame from base 1. The immunoSEQ Assay, a bias-controlled multiplex PCR, was used to amplify TCRbeta CDR3 regions from genomic DNA. The published analysis was carried out like this. Nucleated cell counts per sample were estimated from amplification of reference gene primers within the assay. Sequence reads were collapsed and filtered to measure the absolute abundance of every unique TCRbeta CDR3 rearrangement. For each sample, productive Simpson clonality was calculated as the square root of Simpson's diversity index across productive rearrangements. The table was pulled from immuneACCESS by TCRdb, which kept in-frame rearrangements only. Such tables lose some clones; where checked, under half of the loss comes from unresolved V genes, and the rest has no known cause. V and J calls plus clone size are reproduced from that table; the DNA served to infer D and trimming. The sample includes fewer than 300,000 clones, with about 93% observed a single time. Around 1.1% of the sample is in the top ten clones.

Sequencing used PBMCs or T cells enriched from blood (not recorded which). Here the chain combines TRBV9 and TRBJ1-2, with the D gene call left open. The receptor was derived from a woman aged 25 to 39 who had recovered from COVID-19. The bases read TGTGCCAGCAGCGTAGGAGGAGGGAACTATGGCTACACCTTC. Its translation reads: CASSVGGGNYGYTF.